This TCR beta chain was obtained from a study of blood T cell repertoires in COVID-19. Original data processing: Estimated nucleated cell counts came from reference gene primer amplification. Generated by immunoSEQ multiplex PCR, the TCRdb table keeps only in-frame clones and is missing some. That table furnishes V, J and clone size, whereas the DNA furnished D and trimming. The data contain nearly 35,000 clones, approximately 86% of them singletons. Trimming took 6 bases from V and 3 from J, leaving 9 bases between them. CDR1 and CDR2 from the germline V gene are DFQATT and SNEGSKA (reference sequence). This CDR3 has 11 amino acids. This clone has only one observation.

Sample: peripheral blood. The rearrangement links TRBV20-1 to TRBJ2-7, with a tentative D call TRBD1 (6 bases). This TCR derives from an older man with acute or convalescent COVID-19. CDR3 residues: CSAPDSYEQYF. For the CDR3, the DNA is TGCAGTGCGCCGGACAGCTACGAGCAGTACTTC.